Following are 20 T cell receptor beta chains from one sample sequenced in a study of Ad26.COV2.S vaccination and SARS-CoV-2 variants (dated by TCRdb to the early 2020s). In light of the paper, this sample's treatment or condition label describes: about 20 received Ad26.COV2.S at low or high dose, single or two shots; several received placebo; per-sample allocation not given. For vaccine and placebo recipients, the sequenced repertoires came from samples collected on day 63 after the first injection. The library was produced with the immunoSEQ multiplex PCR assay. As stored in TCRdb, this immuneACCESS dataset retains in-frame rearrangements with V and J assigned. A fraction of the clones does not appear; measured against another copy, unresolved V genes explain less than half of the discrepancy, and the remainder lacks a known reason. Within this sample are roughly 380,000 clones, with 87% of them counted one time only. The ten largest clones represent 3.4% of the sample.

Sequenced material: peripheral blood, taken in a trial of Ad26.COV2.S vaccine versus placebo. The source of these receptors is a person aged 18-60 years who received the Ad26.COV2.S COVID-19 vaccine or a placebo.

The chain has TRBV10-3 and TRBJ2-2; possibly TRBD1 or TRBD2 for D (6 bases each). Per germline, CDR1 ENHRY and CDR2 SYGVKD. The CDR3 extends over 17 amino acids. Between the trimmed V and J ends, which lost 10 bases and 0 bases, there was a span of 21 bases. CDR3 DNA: TGTGCCACCACACAGGGTGGGGGGTTCGCGAACACCGGGGAGCTGTTTTTT. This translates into CATTQGGGFANTGELFF.

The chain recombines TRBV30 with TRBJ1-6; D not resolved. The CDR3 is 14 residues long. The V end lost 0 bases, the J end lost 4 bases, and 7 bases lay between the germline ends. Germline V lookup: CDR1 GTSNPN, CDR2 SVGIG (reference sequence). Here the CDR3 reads CAWSVLDYNSPLHF. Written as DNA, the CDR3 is TGTGCCTGGAGTGTATTGGATTATAATTCACCCCTCCACTTT.

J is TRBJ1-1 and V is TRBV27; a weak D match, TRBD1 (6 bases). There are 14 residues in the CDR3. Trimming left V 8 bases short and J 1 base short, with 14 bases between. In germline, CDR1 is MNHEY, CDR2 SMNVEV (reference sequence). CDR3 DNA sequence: TGTGCCAGCTGGTTCGTGGGGGCGAACACTGAAGCTTTCTTT. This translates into CASWFVGANTEAFF.

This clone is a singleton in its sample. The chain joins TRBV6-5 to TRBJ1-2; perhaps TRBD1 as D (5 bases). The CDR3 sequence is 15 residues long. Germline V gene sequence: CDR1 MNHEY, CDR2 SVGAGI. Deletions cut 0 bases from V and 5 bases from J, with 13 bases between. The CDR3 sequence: CASSYSTQVLYGYTF. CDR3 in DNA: TGTGCCAGCAGTTACTCGACACAGGTCCTATATGGCTACACCTTC.

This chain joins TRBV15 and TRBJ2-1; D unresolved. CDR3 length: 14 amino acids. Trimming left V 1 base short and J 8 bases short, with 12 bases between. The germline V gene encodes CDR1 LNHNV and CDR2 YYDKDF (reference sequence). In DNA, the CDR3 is TGTGCCACCAGCAGAGGGCTCCCCGTGGATGAGCAGTTCTTC. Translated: CATSRGLPVDEQFF.

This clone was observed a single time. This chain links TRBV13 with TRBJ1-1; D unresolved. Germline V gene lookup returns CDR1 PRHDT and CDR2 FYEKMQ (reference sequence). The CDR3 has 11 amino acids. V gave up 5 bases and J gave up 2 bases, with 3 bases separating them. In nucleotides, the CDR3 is TGTGCCAGCAGCCTTAACACTGAAGCTTTCTTT. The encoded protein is CASSLNTEAFF.

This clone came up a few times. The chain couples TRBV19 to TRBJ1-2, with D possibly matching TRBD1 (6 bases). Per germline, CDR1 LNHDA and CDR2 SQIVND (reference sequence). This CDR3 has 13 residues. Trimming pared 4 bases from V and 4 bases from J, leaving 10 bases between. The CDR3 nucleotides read TGTGCCAGTAGTACAGGGGTGGGCTATGGCTACACCTTC. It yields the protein CASSTGVGYGYTF.

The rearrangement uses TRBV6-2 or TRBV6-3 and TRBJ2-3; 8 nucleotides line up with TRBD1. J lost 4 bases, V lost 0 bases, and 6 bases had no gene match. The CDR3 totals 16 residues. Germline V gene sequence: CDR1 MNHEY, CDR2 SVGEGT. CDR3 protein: CASSYSVTGDPDTQYF. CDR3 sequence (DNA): TGTGCCAGCAGTTACTCGGTGACAGGGGACCCAGATACGCAGTATTTT.

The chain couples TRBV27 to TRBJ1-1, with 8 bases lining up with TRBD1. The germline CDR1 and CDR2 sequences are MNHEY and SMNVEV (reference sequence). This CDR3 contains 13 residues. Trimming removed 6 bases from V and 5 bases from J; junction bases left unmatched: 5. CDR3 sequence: CASRWTGKTEAFF. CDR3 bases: TGTGCCAGCAGGTGGACAGGGAAAACTGAAGCTTTCTTT.

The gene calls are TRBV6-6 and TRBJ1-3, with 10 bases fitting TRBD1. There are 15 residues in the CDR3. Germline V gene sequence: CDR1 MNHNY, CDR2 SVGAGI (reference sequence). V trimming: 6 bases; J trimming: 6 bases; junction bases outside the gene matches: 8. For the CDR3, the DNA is TGTGCCAGCAGCTTCTCGGGACAGGGGTTAAACACCATATATTTT. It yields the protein CASSFSGQGLNTIYF.

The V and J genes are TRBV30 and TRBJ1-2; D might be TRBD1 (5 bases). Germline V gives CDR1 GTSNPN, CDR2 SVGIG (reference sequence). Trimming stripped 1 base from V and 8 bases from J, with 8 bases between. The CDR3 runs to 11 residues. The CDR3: CAWSDRYGYTF. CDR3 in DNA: TGTGCCTGGAGTGACAGGTACGGCTACACCTTC.

CDR3 in amino acids: CASSQELAGGPSTDTQYF. CDR3 DNA sequence: TGTGCCAGCAGCCAAGAACTAGCGGGGGGGCCTAGCACAGATACGCAGTATTTT. The chain joins TRBV4-2 to TRBJ2-3, with TRBD2 matching 13 bases. Per the germline V gene, CDR1 is LGHNA and CDR2 is YNFKEQ. The CDR3 is 18 residues long. V lost 0 bases to trimming and J lost 0 bases; unmatched junction nucleotides: 3.

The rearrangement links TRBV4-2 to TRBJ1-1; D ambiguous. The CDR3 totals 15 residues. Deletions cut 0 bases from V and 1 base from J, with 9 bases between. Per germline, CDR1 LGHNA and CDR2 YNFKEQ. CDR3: CASSQDPDPNTEAFF. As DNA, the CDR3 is TGTGCCAGCAGCCAAGATCCGGACCCGAACACTGAAGCTTTCTTT.

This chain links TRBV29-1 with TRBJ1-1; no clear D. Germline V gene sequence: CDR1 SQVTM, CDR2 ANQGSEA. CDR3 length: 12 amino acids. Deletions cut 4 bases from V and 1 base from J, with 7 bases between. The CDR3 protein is CSVVIRNTEAFF. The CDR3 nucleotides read TGCAGCGTTGTGATCAGGAACACTGAAGCTTTCTTT.

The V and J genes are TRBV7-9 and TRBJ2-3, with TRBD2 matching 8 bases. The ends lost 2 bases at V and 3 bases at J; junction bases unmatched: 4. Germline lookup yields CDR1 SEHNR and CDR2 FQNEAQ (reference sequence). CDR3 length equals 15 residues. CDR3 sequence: CASSLSTSGTDTQYF. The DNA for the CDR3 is TGTGCCAGCAGCTTAAGTACTAGCGGAACAGATACGCAGTATTTT.

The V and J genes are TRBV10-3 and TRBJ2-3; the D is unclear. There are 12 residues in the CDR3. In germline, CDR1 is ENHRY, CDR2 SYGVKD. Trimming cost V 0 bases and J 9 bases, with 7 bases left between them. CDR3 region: CAISESERTQYF. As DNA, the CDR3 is TGTGCCATCAGTGAGTCAGAAAGAACGCAGTATTTT.

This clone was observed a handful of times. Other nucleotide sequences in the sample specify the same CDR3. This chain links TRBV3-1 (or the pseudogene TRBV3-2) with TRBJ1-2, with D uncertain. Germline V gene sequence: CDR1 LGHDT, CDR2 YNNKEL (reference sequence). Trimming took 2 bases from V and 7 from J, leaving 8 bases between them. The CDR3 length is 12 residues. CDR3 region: CASSQPLGGYTF. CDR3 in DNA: TGTGCCAGCAGCCAACCCTTAGGTGGCTACACCTTC.

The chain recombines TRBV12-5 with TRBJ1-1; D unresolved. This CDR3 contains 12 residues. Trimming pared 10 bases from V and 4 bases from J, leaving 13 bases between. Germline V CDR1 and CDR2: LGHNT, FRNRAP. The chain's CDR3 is CANLGVGTEAFF. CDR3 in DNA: TGTGCTAACCTGGGCGTCGGCACTGAAGCTTTCTTT.

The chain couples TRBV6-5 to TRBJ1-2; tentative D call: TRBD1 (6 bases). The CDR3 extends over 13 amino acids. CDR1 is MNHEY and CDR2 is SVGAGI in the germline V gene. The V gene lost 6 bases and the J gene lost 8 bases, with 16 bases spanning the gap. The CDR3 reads CASSSRGGNGYTF. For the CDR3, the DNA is TGTGCCAGCAGCTCAAGGGGGGGGAACGGCTACACCTTC.

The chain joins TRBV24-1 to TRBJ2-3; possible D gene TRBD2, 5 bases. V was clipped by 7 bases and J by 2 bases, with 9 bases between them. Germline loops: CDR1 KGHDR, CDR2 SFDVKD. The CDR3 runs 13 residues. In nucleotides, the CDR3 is TGTGCCACCAGACGGGATTTCACAGATACGCAGTATTTT. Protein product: CATRRDFTDTQYF.